The rows below give T cell receptor beta chains drawn from one sample of a study of shared clonotypes between healthy human individuals. Here immunoSEQ multiplex PCR was the method, and the copy in TCRdb shows in-frame clones only, minus some. There are around 1,900,000 clones in the sample; about 94% occur only once, and about 1.7% lies in the top ten. The sample comprised naive CD8+ T cells from PBMCs. The origin of the receptors is a man between 18 and 35 years old in good health. Some clones in this sample may be carry-over from other donors' samples. Both conserved end residues are part of each CDR3. The D gene is left open where the match is weak. Expanded clones get a size class; other rows say once, few or many, or leave the size out.

size	D	J	V	DNA	CDR3
NA	NA	TRBJ1-1	TRBV11-1	TGTGCCAGCAGCTTAGCGCTGGGGGGCACTGAAGCTTTCTTT	CASSLALGGTEAFF
NA	NA	TRBJ1-2	TRBV29-1	TGCAGCGTTGAAGATCGACAGAACTATGGCTACACCTTC	CSVEDRQNYGYTF
NA	NA	TRBJ2-1	TRBV4-1	TGCGCCAGCAGCCAAGATCCGAGGGACAATGAGCAGTTCTTC	CASSQDPRDNEQFF
NA	TRBD2	TRBJ2-7	TRBV27	TGTGCCAGCAGTTTGGGAGGGCTGTACGAGCAGTACTTC	CASSLGGLYEQYF
NA	TRBD1	TRBJ2-6	TRBV5-1	TGCGCCAGCAGCTGGACAGGGGCTGGGGCCAACGTCCTGACTTTC	CASSWTGAGANVLTF
NA	NA	TRBJ2-3	TRBV27	TGTGCCAGCAGAACCTTAATTGGGGACGGGGAGCCGGCAGATACGCAGTATTTT	CASRTLIGDGEPADTQYF
NA	NA	TRBJ1-3	TRBV7-6	TGTGCCAGCAGCCAACGGGGACACGGAAACACCATATATTTT	CASSQRGHGNTIYF
NA	TRBD2	TRBJ2-1	TRBV5-1	TGCGCCAGCAGCTTCGGCGGGAGCTCCTACAATGAGCAGTTCTTC	CASSFGGSSYNEQFF
NA	NA	TRBJ1-5	TRBV27	TGTGCCAGCAGTTTTTCTCCGGGGGGCCGGCAGCCCCAGCATTTT	CASSFSPGGRQPQHF
NA	TRBD2	TRBJ2-5	TRBV11-2	TGTGCCAGCAGCCTCTGGGGGGGTGCAGAGACCCAGTACTTC	CASSLWGGAETQYF
NA	NA	TRBJ1-2	TRBV28	TGTGCCAGCAGCCTGGAGACATCGCCCATCTATGGCTACACCTTC	CASSLETSPIYGYTF
NA	TRBD1	TRBJ1-2	TRBV28	TGTGCCAGCAGTTCTCCTGACAGGGCCTATGGCTACACCTTC	CASSSPDRAYGYTF
once	TRBD2	TRBJ2-7	TRBV7-3	TGTGCCAGCAGCATCGGGGGGGCAGATTCCTACGAGCAGTACTTC	CASSIGGADSYEQYF
NA	NA	TRBJ1-2	TRBV11-2	TGTGCCAGCAGTTCGATCGACGGACCCTATGGCTACACCTTC	CASSSIDGPYGYTF
NA	NA	TRBJ2-7	TRBV5-6	TGTGCCAGCAGCTTGCGGTCAGCGTACGAGCAGTACTTC	CASSLRSAYEQYF
NA	NA	TRBJ2-1	TRBV2	TGTGCCAGGGACGGGATTTACAATGAGCAGTTCTTC	CARDGIYNEQFF
NA	TRBD2	TRBJ2-3	TRBV28	TGTGCCAGCAGTCCCAGACTAGCGGGAGGCGATACGCAGTATTTT	CASSPRLAGGDTQYF
NA	NA	TRBJ2-7	TRBV4-1	TGCGCCAGCAGCCCCGGGGTCCTCTACGAGCAGTACTTC	CASSPGVLYEQYF
NA	NA	TRBJ2-3	TRBV11-2	TGTGCCAGCAGCTTATACCGAGATACGCAGTATTTT	CASSLYRDTQYF
NA	NA	TRBJ1-1	TRBV25-1	TGTGCCAGCAGTGAACTGGGTACCAGGATCCCTGAAGCTTTCTTT	CASSELGTRIPEAFF
NA	NA	TRBJ1-3	TRBV19	TGTGCCAGTACCTATGGAAACACCATATATTTT	CASTYGNTIYF
NA	TRBD2	TRBJ2-7	TRBV4-1	TGCGCCAGCAGCCAAGCCCCTAGCGGCGAGCAGTACTTC	CASSQAPSGEQYF
NA	NA	TRBJ2-1	TRBV2	TGTGCCAGCAGTGCAGAAATACGCAATGAGCAGTTCTTC	CASSAEIRNEQFF
NA	NA	TRBJ2-7	TRBV7-6	TGTGCCAGCAGCTTAGGCGGCGGTTTGGACGAGCAGTACTTC	CASSLGGGLDEQYF
NA	NA	TRBJ2-2	TRBV4-1	TGCGCCAGCAGCCAGGACACGGGAGTCGGCGGGGAGCTGTTTTTT	CASSQDTGVGGELFF
NA	NA	TRBJ2-7	TRBV7-3	TGTGCCAGCAGCTTACAGGGATTCTCCTACGAGCAGTACTTC	CASSLQGFSYEQYF
NA	NA	TRBJ1-1	TRBV5-4	TGTGCCAGCAGCTTCCCCCAGGGATGGGACACTGAAGCTTTCTTT	CASSFPQGWDTEAFF
NA	NA	TRBJ1-1	TRBV6-6	TGTGCCAGCAGTTACATCATGTCCACTGAAGCTTTCTTT	CASSYIMSTEAFF
NA	NA	TRBJ2-6	TRBV30	TGTGCCTGGAGTGGCGCTGGGGCCAACGTCCTGACTTTC	CAWSGAGANVLTF
NA	NA	TRBJ2-7	TRBV15	TGTGCCACCAGCGACCGGGACGGTCCCTACGAGCAGTACTTC	CATSDRDGPYEQYF
NA	NA	TRBJ2-1	TRBV6-5	TGTGCCAGCAGTTACGCTGCGGGGAACTCCTACAATGAGCAGTTCTTC	CASSYAAGNSYNEQFF
NA	NA	TRBJ2-5	TRBV28	TGTGCCAGCAGTTTACGCGCCCCAATACAAGAGACCCAGTACTTC	CASSLRAPIQETQYF
NA	NA	TRBJ1-1	TRBV9	TGTGCCAGCAGCGCCAACCCTGTCTCGCCTAGAGGGAACACTGAAGCTTTCTTT	CASSANPVSPRGNTEAFF
NA	NA	TRBJ2-7	TRBV15	TGTGCCACCAGCGGGAGACAGGCCCCCTATTTTGAGCAGTACTTC	CATSGRQAPYFEQYF
NA	TRBD1	TRBJ2-7	TRBV27	TGTGCCAGCAGCCTAGGGACAGGGGCCCACGGGGGTTACGAGCAGTACTTC	CASSLGTGAHGGYEQYF
NA	TRBD1	TRBJ1-2	TRBV9	TGTGCCAGCAGCGTAGAGGGACAGGGGGCATTCAACTATGGCTACACCTTC	CASSVEGQGAFNYGYTF
NA	TRBD1	TRBJ1-5	TRBV7-2	TGTGCCAGCAGCTTACGACAGGGGGGACTGAGCAATCAGCCCCAGCATTTT	CASSLRQGGLSNQPQHF
NA	TRBD2	TRBJ2-1	TRBV4-1	TGCGCCAGCAGCCAACAGCGGGAGGGCGACAATGAGCAGTTCTTC	CASSQQREGDNEQFF
NA	TRBD1	TRBJ2-7	TRBV7-9	TGTGCCAGCAGCTTAGCAAATTCCGGGACAGGGTCCTACGAGCAGTACTTC	CASSLANSGTGSYEQYF
NA	TRBD2	TRBJ2-1	TRBV7-9	TGTGCCAGCAGCTCCCCTAGCGGAACCTCCTACAATGAGCAGTTCTTC	CASSSPSGTSYNEQFF
once	NA	TRBJ1-5	TRBV19	TGTGCCAGCGGGGACACAACAAATTATAGCAATCAGCCCCAGCATTTT	CASGDTTNYSNQPQHF
NA	NA	TRBJ2-1	TRBV7-2	TGTGCCAGCAGCCCCTCTGGAGGTGAGCAGTTCTTC	CASSPSGGEQFF
NA	TRBD1	TRBJ1-1	TRBV6-5	TGTGCCAGCAGCCGCGACAGGGGTTCGAACACTGAAGCTTTCTTT	CASSRDRGSNTEAFF
NA	NA	TRBJ1-1	TRBV7-8	TGTGCCAGCAACCCCAAAGGGGAAACTGAAGCTTTCTTT	CASNPKGETEAFF
NA	TRBD1	TRBJ1-2	TRBV7-9	TGTGCCAGCAGCTTCGGACAGGGCCCCTTCTATGGCTACACCTTC	CASSFGQGPFYGYTF
NA	NA	TRBJ2-1	TRBV7-9	TGTGCCAGCAGCAATTCACGCAGGGGTCGCCCGAATGAGCAGTTCTTC	CASSNSRRGRPNEQFF
once	NA	TRBJ1-2	TRBV28	TGTGCCAGCAGTTCAAGGAGGTTGTTCTATGGCTACACCTTC	CASSSRRLFYGYTF
NA	NA	TRBJ2-1	TRBV19	TGTGCCAGTAGTCCGCGCGGGGCCGGTAATGAGCAGTTCTTC	CASSPRGAGNEQFF
NA	NA	TRBJ2-1	TRBV28	TGTGCCATCCCGCCCCGGGGCCGCCATGAGCAGTTCTTC	CAIPPRGRHEQFF
NA	TRBD2	TRBJ2-2	TRBV6-1	TGTGCCAGCATGGCGGGGGGGTACACCGGGGAGCTGTTTTTT	CASMAGGYTGELFF
NA	NA	TRBJ1-1	TRBV27	TGTGCCAGCAGCCGGGACGGGCTCACAGAAGGGGCTTTCTTT	CASSRDGLTEGAFF
NA	NA	TRBJ2-7	TRBV28	TGTGCCAGCAGTTTATTCAGGGTCGAGTCACTAGCTGATACCTACGAGCAGTACTTC	CASSLFRVESLADTYEQYF
NA	NA	TRBJ2-7	TRBV6-5	TGTGCCAGCTGGGGGACACCTCACGGCGAGCAGTACTTC	CASWGTPHGEQYF
NA	NA	TRBJ2-1	TRBV9	TGTGCCAGCAGCGTAGGGTTTAATGAGCAGTTCTTC	CASSVGFNEQFF
NA	NA	TRBJ1-2	TRBV11-1	TGTGCCAGCAGCTTTCTCTCGGCGGGTAGCTATGGCTACACCTTC	CASSFLSAGSYGYTF